Below, one T cell receptor (beta chain) is given with its context. Antigen specificity is unknown. The sample comes from a study of shared clonotypes between healthy human individuals. Study-level points and caveats: Estimated clonotype richness was generally higher in naive than memory subsets.

Assay: immunoSEQ multiplex PCR; the TCRdb copy retains only in-frame clones and omits some. The profile covers roughly 330,000 clones, with around 72% appearing a single time and approximately 10% taken by the ten largest. The ends lost 1 base at V and 13 bases at J; junction bases unmatched: 6. The germline V gene encodes CDR1 LNHNV and CDR2 YYDKDF (reference sequence). The CDR3 spans 13 residues. Sequencing used memory CD4+ T cells sorted from blood. Subset defined: CD45RA-negative fraction. This chain connects TRBV15 to TRBJ2-1; 8 bases agree with TRBD2. This clonotype was obtained from a man aged 25-45 years in good health. CDR3 sequence reads: CATSRGREGGQFF. CDR3 sequence (DNA): TGTGCCACCAGCAGAGGTCGGGAGGGAGGACAGTTCTTC.